This T cell receptor (beta chain) emerged from a study of blood T cell repertoires in COVID-19. This CDR3 comprises 15 residues. Germline trimming cut 0 bases from V and 5 bases from J; bases unmatched to any gene: 5. Germline V lookup: CDR1 MNHNS, CDR2 SASEGT. Clones were read by immunoSEQ multiplex PCR, and TCRdb kept only the in-frame ones, dropping some. The sample holds 210,000 or so clones, almost 85% seen once. This sequence was found in a woman in her thirties or forties with acute or convalescent COVID-19. Sequencing was performed on peripheral blood. The chain recombines TRBV6-1 with TRBJ2-5; 8 positions match TRBD2. Here the CDR3 reads CASSEAGGGKETQYF. The CDR3 DNA follows: TGTGCCAGCAGTGAAGCCGGGGGGGGCAAGGAGACCCAGTACTTC.